This passage covers 5 T cell receptor beta chains from one sample sequenced in a study of blood T cell repertoires in COVID-19. Sequencing used immunoSEQ multiplex PCR; TCRdb keeps in-frame clones, though not all of them. The data contain about 500,000 clones, 75% to 90% of them singletons. The sample was peripheral blood. These TCRs come from a man younger than 35 with COVID-19, enrolled during active disease.

The chain carries TRBV3-1 (or the pseudogene TRBV3-2) and TRBJ1-4; D unclear. The length of the CDR3 is 14 residues. The V end was cut by 0 bases, the J end by 10 bases, with 12 bases between. Germline V gene lookup returns CDR1 LGHDT and CDR2 YNNKEL (reference sequence). The CDR3 reads CASSQDLAGPKLFF. The DNA for the CDR3 is TGTGCCAGCAGCCAAGACCTAGCAGGACCAAAACTGTTTTTT.

On this clone itself: Other nucleotide sequences in the sample specify the same CDR3. The rearrangement uses TRBV18 and TRBJ1-5, with D maybe TRBD1 (6 bases). CDR3 size: 14 residues. Germline V gene data show CDR1 as KGHSH and CDR2 as LQKENI. V gave up 1 base and J gave up 4 bases, with 8 bases separating them. CDR3 bases: TGTGCCAGCTCACCACAGGGGGTTAATCAGCCCCAGCATTTT. It encodes CASSPQGVNQPQHF.

The chain combines TRBV29-1 with TRBJ2-4; 7 bases line up with TRBD2. The CDR3 runs to 13 residues. V was pared by 7 bases and J by 0 bases, with 3 bases of the junction left unmatched. The germline gives CDR1 SQVTM, CDR2 ANQGSEA. The CDR3 sequence: CSAEREAKNIQYF. DNA of the CDR3: TGCAGCGCCGAGCGGGAAGCCAAAAACATTCAGTACTTC. Using reference TRBV29-1 and TRBJ2-4 for the parts outside the CDR3, the full variable domain is SAVISQKPSRDICQRGTSLTIQCQVDSQVTMMFWYRQQPGQSLTLIATANQGSEATYESGFVIDKFPISRPNLTFSTLTVSNMSPEDSSIYLCSAEREAKNIQYFGAGTRLSVL.

The chain employs TRBV7-9 and TRBJ2-7; 7 nucleotides agree with TRBD2. Per germline, CDR1 SEHNR and CDR2 FQNEAQ (reference sequence). Trimming took 5 bases from V and 1 from J; bases not matched to a gene: 11. The CDR3 has 16 amino acids. The CDR3 DNA reads as TGTGCCAGCAGCCAGGGAGTAGCGGGTTTATCCTACGAGCAGTACTTC. Protein product: CASSQGVAGLSYEQYF.

The chain is built from TRBV4-1 and TRBJ2-3, with a weak D call TRBD2 (6 bases). The CDR3 spans 15 residues. Germline V gives CDR1 MGHRA, CDR2 YSYEKL. The germline V and J ends were trimmed by 5 bases and 3 bases, with 15 bases remaining between them. In DNA, the CDR3 is TGCGCCAGCAGCGCCTCGACTAGTAGGACAGATACGCAGTATTTT. It yields the protein CASSASTSRTDTQYF.